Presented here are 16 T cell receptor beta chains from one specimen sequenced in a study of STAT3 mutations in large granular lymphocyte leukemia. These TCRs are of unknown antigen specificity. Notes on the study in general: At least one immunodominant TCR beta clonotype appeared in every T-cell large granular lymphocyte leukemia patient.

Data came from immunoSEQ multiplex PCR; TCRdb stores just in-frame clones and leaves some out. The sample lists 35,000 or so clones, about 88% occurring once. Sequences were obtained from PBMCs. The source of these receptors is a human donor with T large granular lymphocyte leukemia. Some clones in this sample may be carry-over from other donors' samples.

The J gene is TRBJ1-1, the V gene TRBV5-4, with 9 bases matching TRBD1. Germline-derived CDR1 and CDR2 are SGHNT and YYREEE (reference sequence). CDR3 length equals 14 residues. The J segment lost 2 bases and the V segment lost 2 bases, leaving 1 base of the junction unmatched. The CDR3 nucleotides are TGTGCCAGCAGCTTTACAGGGGGCAACACTGAAGCTTTCTTT. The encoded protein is CASSFTGGNTEAFF.

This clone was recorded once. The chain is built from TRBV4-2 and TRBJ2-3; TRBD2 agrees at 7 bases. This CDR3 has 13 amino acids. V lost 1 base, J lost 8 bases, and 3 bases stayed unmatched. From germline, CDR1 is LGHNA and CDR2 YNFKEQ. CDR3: CASSQVPGGTQYF. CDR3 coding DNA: TGTGCCAGCAGCCAAGTCCCGGGGGGTACGCAGTATTTT.

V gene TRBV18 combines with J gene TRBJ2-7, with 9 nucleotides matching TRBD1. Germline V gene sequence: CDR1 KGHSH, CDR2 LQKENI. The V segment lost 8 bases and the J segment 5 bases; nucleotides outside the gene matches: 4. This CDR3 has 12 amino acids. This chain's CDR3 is CASGQGSHEQYV. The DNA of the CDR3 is TGTGCCAGCGGACAGGGGAGTCACGAGCAGTACGTC.

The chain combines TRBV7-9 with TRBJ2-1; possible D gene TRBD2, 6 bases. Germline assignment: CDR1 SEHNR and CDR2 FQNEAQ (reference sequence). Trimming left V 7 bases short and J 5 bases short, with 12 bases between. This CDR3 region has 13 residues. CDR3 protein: CASIRGVNNEQFF. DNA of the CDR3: TGTGCCAGCATCCGCGGGGTTAACAATGAGCAGTTCTTC.

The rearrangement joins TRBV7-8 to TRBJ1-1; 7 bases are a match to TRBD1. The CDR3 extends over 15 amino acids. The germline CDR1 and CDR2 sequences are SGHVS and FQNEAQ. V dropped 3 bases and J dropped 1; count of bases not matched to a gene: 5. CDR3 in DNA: TGTGCCAGCAGCTTGCAGGGACAGAAGAACACTGAAGCTTTCTTT. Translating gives CASSLQGQKNTEAFF. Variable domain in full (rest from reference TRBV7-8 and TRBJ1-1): GAGVSQSPRYKVAKRGQDVALRCDPISGHVSLFWYQQALGQGPEFLTYFQNEAQLDKSGLPSDRFFAERPEGSVSTLKIQRTQQEDSAVYLCASSLQGQKNTEAFFGQGTRLTVV.

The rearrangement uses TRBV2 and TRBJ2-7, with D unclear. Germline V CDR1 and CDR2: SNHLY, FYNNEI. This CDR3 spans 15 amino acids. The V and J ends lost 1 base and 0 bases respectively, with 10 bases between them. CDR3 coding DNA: TGTGCCAGCAGTGAAGAGACGGAGAGCTCCTACGAGCAGTACGTC. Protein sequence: CASSEETESSYEQYV.

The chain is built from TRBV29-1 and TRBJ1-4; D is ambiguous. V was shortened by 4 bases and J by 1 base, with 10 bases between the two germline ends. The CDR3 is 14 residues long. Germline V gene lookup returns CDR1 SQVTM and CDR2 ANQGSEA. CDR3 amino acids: CSVGNSVTNEKLFF. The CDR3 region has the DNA TGCAGCGTTGGTAACAGTGTAACTAATGAAAAACTGTTTTTT.

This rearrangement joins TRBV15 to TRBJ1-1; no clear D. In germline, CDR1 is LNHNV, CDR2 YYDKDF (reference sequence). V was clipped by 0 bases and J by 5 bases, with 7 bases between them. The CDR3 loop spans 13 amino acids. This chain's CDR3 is CATSRDEGTEAFF. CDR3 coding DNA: TGTGCCACCAGCAGAGATGAAGGTACTGAAGCTTTCTTT. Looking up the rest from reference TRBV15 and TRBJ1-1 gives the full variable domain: DAMVIQNPRYQVTQFGKPVTLSCSQTLNHNVMYWYQQKSSQAPKLLFHYYDKDFNNEADTPDNFQSRRPNTSFCFLDIRSPGLGDTAMYLCATSRDEGTEAFFGQGTRLTVV.

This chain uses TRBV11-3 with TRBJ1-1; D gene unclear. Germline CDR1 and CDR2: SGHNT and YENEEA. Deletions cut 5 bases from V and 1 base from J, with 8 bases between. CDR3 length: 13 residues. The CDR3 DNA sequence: TGTGCCAGCAGCGTCGACGGGAACACTGAAGCTTTCTTT. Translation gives CASSVDGNTEAFF. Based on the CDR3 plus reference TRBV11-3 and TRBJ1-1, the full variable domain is EAGVVQSPRYKIIEKKQPVAFWCNPISGHNTLYWYLQNLGQGPELLIRYENEEAVDDSQLPKDRFSAERLKGVDSTLKIQPAELGDSAVYLCASSVDGNTEAFFGQGTRLTVV.

The CDR3 DNA sequence: TGTGCCAGCAGTGAAGTTCCGGTGAACATTCAGTACTTC. This translates into CASSEVPVNIQYF. V usage is TRBV6-1 and J usage is TRBJ2-4, with no clear D. CDR1 is MNHNS, CDR2 SASEGT, per germline. This CDR3 has 13 amino acids. Trimming removed 1 base from V and 7 bases from J, with 8 bases in between.

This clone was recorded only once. The CDR3 region is CASSLPPQRGDLTQYF. In DNA, the CDR3 is TGTGCCAGCAGCTTGCCACCCCAGCGGGGGGATTTGACCCAGTACTTC. The genes are TRBV5-6 and TRBJ2-5, with 9 bases lining up with TRBD2. CDR3 length equals 16 residues. V gave up 1 base and J gave up 7 bases; unmatched junction bases: 11. CDR1 and CDR2 (germline): SGHDT, YYEEEE.

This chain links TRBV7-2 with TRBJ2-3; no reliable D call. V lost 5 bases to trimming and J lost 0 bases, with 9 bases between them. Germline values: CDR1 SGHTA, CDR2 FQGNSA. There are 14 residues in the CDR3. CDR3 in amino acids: CASSPGRSTDTQYF. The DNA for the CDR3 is TGTGCCAGCAGCCCCGGACGTAGCACAGATACGCAGTATTTT.

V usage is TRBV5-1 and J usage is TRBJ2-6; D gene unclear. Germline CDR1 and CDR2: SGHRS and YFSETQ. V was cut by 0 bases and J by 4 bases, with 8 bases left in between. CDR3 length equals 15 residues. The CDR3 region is CASSLGGFGANVLTF. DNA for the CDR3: TGCGCCAGCAGCTTGGGTGGGTTCGGGGCCAACGTCCTGACTTTC.

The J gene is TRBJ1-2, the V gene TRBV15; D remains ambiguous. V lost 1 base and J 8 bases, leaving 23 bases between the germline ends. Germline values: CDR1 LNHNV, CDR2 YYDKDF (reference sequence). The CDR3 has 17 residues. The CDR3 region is CATSRGTPSRTKEGYTF. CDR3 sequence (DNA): TGTGCCACCAGCAGAGGTACCCCATCGCGGACCAAGGAGGGCTACACCTTC.

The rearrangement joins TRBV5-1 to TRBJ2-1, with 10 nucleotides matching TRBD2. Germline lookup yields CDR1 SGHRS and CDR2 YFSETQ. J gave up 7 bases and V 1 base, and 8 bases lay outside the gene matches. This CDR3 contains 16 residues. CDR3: CASSLSVAGGSNEQFF. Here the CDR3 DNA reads TGCGCCAGCAGCTTGTCGGTAGCGGGGGGCTCAAATGAGCAGTTCTTC.

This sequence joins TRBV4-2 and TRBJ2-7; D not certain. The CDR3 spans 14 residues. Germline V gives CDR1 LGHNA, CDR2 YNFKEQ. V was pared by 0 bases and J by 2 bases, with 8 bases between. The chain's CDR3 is CASSQERFTYEQYF. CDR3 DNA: TGTGCCAGCAGCCAAGAGAGGTTTACCTACGAGCAGTACTTC.